This T cell receptor beta chain was profiled in a study of cytomegalovirus exposure and HLA in healthy donors. Regarding the study as a whole: The majority of TCR sequences were rare, yet some public TCRs appeared in many donors. Cytomegalovirus status was reportedly diagnosed by the classifier with high sensitivity and specificity.

Only in-frame clones appear in the TCRdb table, and some are missing; sequencing was by immunoSEQ multiplex PCR. The table lists some 250,000 clones, nearly 90% of them singletons, with 0.35% to 0.4% in the top ten. This clone showed up just once. Its matching antigen is unknown. V lost 3 bases and J 6 bases, leaving 12 bases between the germline ends. Germline-derived CDR1 and CDR2 are MNHEY and SMNVEV (reference sequence). The CDR3 has 13 amino acids. The sequenced sample was PBMCs. This sequence was found in a woman aged 18-29 years in good health and CMV-seronegative. This sequence joins TRBV27 and TRBJ2-7, with D possibly being TRBD1 (7 bases). CDR3 nucleotide sequence: TGTGCCAGCAGTTTCAACCAGGGGGGCGAGCAGTACTTC. Translating it yields CASSFNQGGEQYF.